This passage covers 18 T cell receptor beta chains from one sample sequenced in a study of cytomegalovirus exposure and HLA in healthy donors. The PCR used 60 Vbeta and 13 Jbeta primers. The repertoire was sequenced with immunoSEQ multiplex PCR; TCRdb's copy has only in-frame clones and lacks some. The sample yields some 150,000 clones, about 74% seen once. Specimen: PBMCs. These receptors all stem from a man younger than 35 in good health and CMV-seropositive.

The V and J genes are TRBV11-1 and TRBJ2-7, with 9 bases identical to TRBD2. CDR1 and CDR2 (germline): SGHAT, FQDESV (reference sequence). Unmatched junction bases numbered 6, after V lost 0 bases and J lost 6 bases. This CDR3 spans 15 amino acids. CDR3 nucleotide sequence: TGTGCCAGCAGCTTAGCCGGCGGGAGGGCCTCCGAGCAGTACTTC. Translation gives CASSLAGGRASEQYF.

The V and J genes are TRBV28 and TRBJ2-1; D possibly corresponds to TRBD1 (6 bases). Germline values: CDR1 MDHEN, CDR2 SYDVKM. Trimming took 8 bases from V and 0 from J, leaving 11 bases between them. The CDR3 runs to 14 residues. The CDR3 DNA follows: TGTGCCAGCGCGACAGGTGGCTCCTACAATGAGCAGTTCTTC. Translating it yields CASATGGSYNEQFF.

This chain joins TRBV7-2 and TRBJ1-2; D unclear. CDR1 and CDR2 (germline): SGHTA, FQGNSA. The CDR3 is 15 amino acids. The V end lost 1 base, the J end lost 7 bases, and 16 bases lay between the germline ends. The CDR3 DNA reads as TGTGCCAGCAGCTTAGGAAATGCGGCTTTGGGTGGCTACACCTTC. This translates into CASSLGNAALGGYTF.

This clone was seen a handful of times. V usage is TRBV9 and J usage is TRBJ2-5; the match to TRBD2 covers 10 bases. The V gene end was trimmed by 3 bases and the J gene end by 11 bases; junction bases not matched to a gene: 10. CDR1 SGDLS and CDR2 YYNGEE come from the germline V gene. This CDR3 is built from 14 residues. The CDR3 is CASSALAGSDEQYF. CDR3 coding DNA: TGTGCCAGCAGCGCACTAGCGGGATCTGATGAGCAGTACTTC.

The chain uses TRBV7-9 and TRBJ1-1; a possible D gene is TRBD1 (5 bases). This CDR3 has 14 residues. Germline CDR1 SEHNR, CDR2 FQNEAQ (reference sequence). V dropped 3 bases and J dropped 3 bases, with 11 bases sitting between them. The CDR3: CASSFPRVDTEAFF. The DNA of the CDR3 is TGTGCCAGCAGCTTCCCCAGGGTCGACACTGAAGCTTTCTTT.

The rearrangement links TRBV5-6 to TRBJ2-5, with 8 bases matching TRBD2. Per germline, CDR1 SGHDT and CDR2 YYEEEE. The V and J ends lost 0 bases and 1 base, in that order; junction bases with no gene match: 2. The CDR3 totals 15 residues. Written as DNA, the CDR3 is TGTGCCAGCAGCTTGGTACTAGCGGTCCAAGAGACCCAGTACTTC. It codes for CASSLVLAVQETQYF.

The rearrangement joins TRBV6-1 to TRBJ2-7; D is undetermined. The V and J ends lost 1 base and 2 bases respectively, with 12 bases between them. This CDR3 is built from 15 residues. Germline V gene sequence: CDR1 MNHNS, CDR2 SASEGT. The CDR3 DNA sequence: TGTGCCAGCAGTGAAGTTGCACATGATCCCTACGAGCAGTACTTC. As protein: CASSEVAHDPYEQYF.

The V call is TRBV9, the J call TRBJ1-2; 9 bases line up with TRBD1. V trimming: 2 bases; J trimming: 4 bases; junction bases outside the gene matches: 9. CDR1 and CDR2 from the germline V gene are SGDLS and YYNGEE. The CDR3 extends over 16 amino acids. The CDR3 loop reads CASSVKDRGNIYGYTF. Written as DNA, the CDR3 is TGTGCCAGCAGCGTTAAAGACAGGGGGAACATCTATGGCTACACCTTC.

V is TRBV11-1 and J is TRBJ2-5; 7 nucleotides line up with TRBD2. The J call may not be correct, given that the DNA end is closer to TRBJ2-7. CDR1 and CDR2 from the germline V gene are SGHAT and FQDESV (reference sequence). The length of the CDR3 is 15 residues. The CDR3 sequence: CASSLSAGVSYEQYF. CDR3 DNA: TGTGCCAGCAGCTTATCTGCGGGAGTCTCCTACGAGCAGTACTTC.

This clone was observed once. The chain couples TRBV29-1 to TRBJ2-3; TRBD2 matches 11 bases. CDR1 and CDR2 (germline): SQVTM, ANQGSEA. The CDR3 covers 14 residues. The junction had 8 bases not matched to a gene; V was cut back by 4 bases and J by 8 bases. This chain's CDR3 is CSVVILAGAGTQYF. CDR3 nucleotides: TGCAGCGTTGTTATACTAGCGGGAGCAGGTACGCAGTATTTT.

As regards this clone: Relative to the germline gene, one junction end is altered; a read error may explain this. This CDR3 is also generated by other DNA sequences in the sample. The V and J genes are TRBV11-3 and TRBJ1-1; a weak D match, TRBD1 (6 bases). The CDR3 has 13 amino acids. Germline V gene data show CDR1 as SGHNT and CDR2 as YENEEA. The CDR3 protein is CASSPGQNTEAFF. The CDR3 coding sequence is TGTGCCAGCAGCCCCGGACAGAACACTGAAGCCTTCTTT.

V is TRBV18 and J is TRBJ2-1; a possible D gene is TRBD2 (5 bases). The ends were cut back, 0 bases at V and 9 bases at J, with 9 bases in the middle. The CDR3 is 13 residues long. Germline CDR1 KGHSH, CDR2 LQKENI. CDR3 residues: CASSPPASPEQFF. Written as DNA, the CDR3 is TGTGCCAGCTCACCACCGGCTAGCCCTGAGCAGTTCTTC.

This clone showed up just a few times. The gene calls are TRBV4-1 and TRBJ1-2; 9 nucleotides align to TRBD1. V shed 4 bases and J 5 bases; nucleotides not matched to a gene: 20. CDR1 and CDR2 (germline): MGHRA, YSYEKL. This CDR3 region has 19 residues. CDR3 in amino acids: CASSPHLGTGRLGLYGYTF. CDR3 DNA: TGCGCCAGCAGCCCCCATCTCGGGACAGGGAGGCTTGGGTTGTATGGCTACACCTTC.

This clone was detected only a few times. The chain recombines TRBV6-1 with TRBJ2-5; 8 bases are shared with TRBD2. V shed 5 bases, J shed 2 bases, and the junction held 7 bases outside the gene matches. The CDR3 is 15 residues long. Germline lookup yields CDR1 MNHNS and CDR2 SASEGT. For the CDR3, the DNA is TGTGCCAGCAGTTCCGGACTAGCCCCTCAAGAGACCCAGTACTTC. The encoded protein is CASSSGLAPQETQYF.

The rearrangement uses TRBV4-1 and TRBJ2-6; 10 positions agree with TRBD1. V lost 3 bases, J lost 4 bases, and 6 bases stayed unmatched. The V gene's germline CDR1 is MGHRA and CDR2 YSYEKL. The CDR3 runs 17 residues. The CDR3 loop reads CASSQRTGGTGANVLTF. CDR3 bases: TGCGCCAGCAGCCAGCGGACAGGGGGAACAGGGGCCAACGTCCTGACTTTC.

This clone was seen a few times. The rearrangement uses TRBV5-1 and TRBJ1-1; no clear D gene. V was pared by 4 bases and J by 0 bases, with 7 bases between. The germline V gene has CDR1 SGHRS and CDR2 YFSETQ. The CDR3 is 13 residues long. The CDR3 protein is CASSARLNTEAFF. CDR3 nucleotides: TGCGCCAGCAGCGCCAGGTTGAACACTGAAGCTTTCTTT.

This sequence joins TRBV6-5 and TRBJ2-5, with D possibly TRBD2 on 7 matching bases. The V gene lost 5 bases and the J gene lost 3 bases, with 10 bases spanning the gap. Germline values: CDR1 MNHEY, CDR2 SVGAGI. The CDR3 extends over 13 amino acids. CDR3 nucleotides: TGTGCCAGCAGTGCGGGGGCAAAAGAGACCCAGTACTTC. Amino acids: CASSAGAKETQYF.

V is TRBV13 and J is TRBJ2-1; no clear D. Germline CDR1 is PRHDT and CDR2 is FYEKMQ (reference sequence). Trimming left V 5 bases short and J 9 bases short, with 11 bases between. The CDR3 is 12 residues long. The CDR3 loop is CASSRSSSEQFF. DNA for the CDR3: TGTGCCAGCAGCCGATCTTCTAGTGAGCAGTTCTTC.